Listed here are 2 T cell receptor beta chains from one sample, sequenced in a study of shared clonotypes between healthy human individuals. Generated by immunoSEQ multiplex PCR, the TCRdb table keeps only in-frame clones and is missing some. The sample has some 2,000,000 clones, roughly 95% seen once. Material for sequencing was naive CD4+ T cells sorted from blood. Subset described: CD45RA+ positively selected. These receptors were taken from a man between 18 and 29 years old in good health.

The chain couples TRBV7-9 to TRBJ2-2, with D unclear. The V end was cut by 5 bases, the J end by 3 bases, with 13 bases between. The CDR3 has 15 amino acids. In germline, CDR1 is SEHNR, CDR2 FQNEAQ (reference sequence). The CDR3 region has the DNA TGTGCCAGCAGCCCTCGCGGCGCAGACACCGGGGAGCTGTTTTTT. This codes for CASSPRGADTGELFF.

J is TRBJ1-2 and V is TRBV19; D is unresolved. Trimming left V 4 bases short and J 3 bases short, with 6 bases between. CDR3 length: 12 residues. Germline CDR1 and CDR2: LNHDA and SQIVND (reference sequence). CDR3 in amino acids: CASSKTDYGYTF. The CDR3 bases are TGTGCCAGTAGTAAAACAGACTATGGCTACACCTTC.